The 26 T cell receptor beta chains below come from one sample, sequenced in a study of blood T cell repertoires in COVID-19. Clones were read by immunoSEQ multiplex PCR, and TCRdb kept only the in-frame ones, dropping some. The top ten clones hold more than 6.5% of a sample with 140,000 or so clones, approximately 87% of them seen once. The sequenced material came from peripheral blood. The receptor set was obtained from a woman in her forties or fifties with active or convalescent COVID-19.

This clone was observed a few times. This chain joins TRBV25-1 and TRBJ2-1, with D possibly matching TRBD1 (6 bases). This CDR3 is 14 amino acids long. Per the germline V gene, CDR1 is MGHDK and CDR2 is SYGVNS. Trimming took off 4 bases at V and 5 bases at J, with 12 bases between the two ends. The CDR3 sequence: CASSGGGNHNEQFF. The CDR3 DNA reads as TGTGCCAGCAGTGGAGGGGGAAATCACAATGAGCAGTTCTTC.

This chain connects TRBV6-5 to TRBJ1-3; D is unclear. The length of the CDR3 is 14 residues. The V end lost 6 bases, the J end lost 0 bases, and 9 bases lay between the germline ends. Germline V gives CDR1 MNHEY, CDR2 SVGAGI. The DNA of the CDR3 is TGTGCCAGCAGGAAACGAGGCTCTGGAAACACCATATATTTT. This sequence encodes CASRKRGSGNTIYF.

The V call is TRBV28, the J call TRBJ1-2, with 9 bases that match TRBD1. Germline CDR1 reads MDHEN; CDR2 reads SYDVKM. The length of the CDR3 is 13 residues. The junction had 6 bases not matched to a gene; V was cut back by 6 bases and J by 7 bases. In DNA form, the CDR3 reads TGTGCCAGCAGGGAGACAGGGGGTGGTGGCTACACCTTC. It encodes CASRETGGGGYTF.

Here the CDR3 reads CASTSAGAGNTIYF. The CDR3 region has the DNA TGTGCCAGCACGTCGGCAGGCGCTGGAAACACCATATATTTT. The chain joins TRBV27 to TRBJ1-3, with D unresolved. Trimming stripped 7 bases from V and 2 bases from J, with 12 bases between. Germline V gene lookup returns CDR1 MNHEY and CDR2 SMNVEV (reference sequence). This CDR3 comprises 14 residues.

The rearrangement joins TRBV18 to TRBJ1-5; 7 bases line up with TRBD1. Unmatched junction bases numbered 6, after V lost 3 bases and J lost 4 bases. Germline V gives CDR1 KGHSH, CDR2 LQKENI. CDR3 size: 15 residues. The CDR3 DNA reads as TGTGCCAGCTCACCTCGAGGGACAGTGAATCAGCCCCAGCATTTT. Protein: CASSPRGTVNQPQHF.

J is TRBJ2-7 and V is TRBV5-4; 7 nucleotides match TRBD1. With 2 bases clipped from V and 4 bases from J, the junction kept 3 bases outside the gene matches. The CDR3 totals 13 residues. From germline, CDR1 is SGHNT and CDR2 YYREEE (reference sequence). The CDR3 DNA reads as TGTGCCAGCAGCTTTAGACAGGGTTACGAGCAGTACTTC. Protein product: CASSFRQGYEQYF.

The chain has TRBV2 and TRBJ1-5; 9 bases align to TRBD1. The CDR3 consists of 15 residues. Trimming at V came to 0 bases and at J to 7 bases, leaving 4 bases not matched to a gene. Looked up from germline, CDR1 is SNHLY and CDR2 is FYNNEI. CDR3 sequence (DNA): TGTGCCAGCAGTGAAGCCGGGGACAGGGCCCAGCCCCAGCATTTT. Protein sequence: CASSEAGDRAQPQHF. Full variable domain (missing parts from reference TRBV2 and TRBJ1-5): EPEVTQTPSHQVTQMGQEVILRCVPISNHLYFYWYRQILGQKVEFLVSFYNNEISEKSEIFDDQFSVERPDGSNFTLKIRSTKLEDSAMYFCASSEAGDRAQPQHFGDGTRLSIL.

The J gene is TRBJ2-7, the V gene TRBV30; maybe TRBD1 (6 bases). In germline, CDR1 is GTSNPN, CDR2 SVGIG (reference sequence). Trimming took off 5 bases at V and 1 base at J, with 12 bases between the two ends. The CDR3 sequence is 13 residues long. CDR3 bases: TGTGCCTGGGAACAGGGCGCTTCCTACGAGCAGTACTTC. It translates to CAWEQGASYEQYF.

The V and J genes are TRBV10-3 and TRBJ2-3, with 8 positions matching TRBD2. The CDR3 is 16 residues long. V gave up 3 bases and J gave up 2 bases; unmatched junction bases: 7. CDR1 and CDR2 (germline): ENHRY, SYGVKD. The CDR3 here is CAISDPVRGDTDTQYF. The CDR3 DNA is TGTGCCATCAGTGATCCCGTGCGGGGGGACACAGATACGCAGTATTTT.

This clone has ten or more counts. The genes are TRBV4-1 and TRBJ2-6, with TRBD1 identical over 12 bases. The V gene end was trimmed by 3 bases and the J gene end by 2 bases; junction bases not matched to a gene: 8. Germline V gene lookup returns CDR1 MGHRA and CDR2 YSYEKL. The CDR3 loop spans 19 amino acids. The CDR3 DNA reads TGCGCCAGCAGCCACTCACCGGGACAGGGGGCTGCTGGGGCCAACGTCCTGACTTTC. Translated: CASSHSPGQGAAGANVLTF.

The rearrangement uses TRBV29-1 and TRBJ1-1, with unresolved D. Germline lookup yields CDR1 SQVTM and CDR2 ANQGSEA. V dropped 1 base and J dropped 0 bases, with 9 bases sitting between them. The CDR3 totals 14 residues. This chain's CDR3 is CSVEGQAVNTEAFF. CDR3 nucleotide sequence: TGCAGCGTTGAAGGGCAGGCCGTGAACACTGAAGCTTTCTTT.

The J gene is TRBJ2-1, the V gene TRBV15; weak D call: TRBD2 (5 bases). The CDR3 length is 14 residues. Looked up from germline, CDR1 is LNHNV and CDR2 is YYDKDF (reference sequence). Trimming pared 2 bases from V and 9 bases from J, leaving 14 bases between. CDR3 DNA sequence: TGTGCCACCAGCAGATCGGACTCCACGGTTGAGCAGTTCTTC. Amino acids: CATSRSDSTVEQFF.

The J gene is TRBJ1-1, the V gene TRBV9; a possible D gene is TRBD1 (5 bases). The CDR3 is 15 residues long. The germline V and J ends were trimmed by 3 bases and 6 bases, with 18 bases remaining between them. The germline CDR1 and CDR2 sequences are SGDLS and YYNGEE. The DNA for the CDR3 is TGTGCCAGCAGCGACGGGGGGACTGGGCTATCTGAAGCTTTCTTT. Residues: CASSDGGTGLSEAFF.

There are a few counts of this clone. The gene calls are TRBV30 and TRBJ1-4; 8 bases align to TRBD1. The CDR3 runs to 15 residues. V was clipped by 1 base and J by 0 bases; unmatched bases: 1. Per the germline V gene, CDR1 is GTSNPN and CDR2 is SVGIG (reference sequence). The DNA for the CDR3 is TGTGCCTGGAGTGGGACAGGGACAACTAATGAAAAACTGTTTTTT. Its translation: CAWSGTGTTNEKLFF. Based on the CDR3 plus reference TRBV30 and TRBJ1-4, the full variable domain is SQTIHQWPATLVQPVGSPLSLECTVEGTSNPNLYWYRQAAGRGLQLLFYSVGIGQISSEVPQNLSASRPQDRQFILSSKKLLLSDSGFYLCAWSGTGTTNEKLFFGSGTQLSVL.

This sequence joins TRBV3-1 (or the pseudogene TRBV3-2) and TRBJ2-1; TRBD2 is a possible D gene (5 bases). There are 12 residues in the CDR3. The germline CDR1 and CDR2 sequences are LGHDT and YNNKEL (reference sequence). V was cut by 6 bases and J by 8 bases, with 11 bases left in between. The CDR3 DNA is TGTGCCAGCAGAGAGGGCCAGGATGAGCAGTTCTTC. Translating gives CASREGQDEQFF.

This chain links TRBV5-1 with TRBJ2-2, with TRBD1 as a possible D gene (6 bases). Germline V gene lookup returns CDR1 SGHRS and CDR2 YFSETQ. Trimming cost V 1 base and J 2 bases, with 9 bases left between them. The CDR3 extends over 15 amino acids. The DNA for the CDR3 is TGCGCCAGCAGCTTGTCCAGGGGCAACACCGGGGAGCTGTTTTTT. Residues: CASSLSRGNTGELFF. The variable domain in full, completed from reference TRBV5-1 and TRBJ2-2, reads KAGVTQTPRYLIKTRGQQVTLSCSPISGHRSVSWYQQTPGQGLQFLFEYFSETQRNKGNFPGRFSGRQFSNSRSEMNVSTLELGDSALYLCASSLSRGNTGELFFGEGSRLTVL.

CDR3: CASSLPGQGLNTGELFF. The CDR3 DNA follows: TGTGCCAGCAGTTTGCCGGGACAGGGGCTGAACACCGGGGAGCTGTTTTTT. The gene calls are TRBV27 and TRBJ2-2; 10 bases are a match to TRBD1. This CDR3 is 17 amino acids long. The V gene's germline CDR1 is MNHEY and CDR2 SMNVEV (reference sequence). V shed 3 bases, J shed 1 base, and the junction held 5 bases outside the gene matches.

V gene TRBV27 combines with J gene TRBJ2-7; D is perhaps TRBD1 (5 bases). With 6 bases removed from V and 12 bases from J, the gap between germline ends came to 24 bases. This CDR3 is 14 amino acids long. CDR1 is MNHEY, CDR2 SMNVEV, per germline (reference sequence). The chain's CDR3 is CASSQLQAGPEAYF. CDR3 nucleotide sequence: TGTGCCAGCAGCCAGCTACAGGCAGGACCCGAGGCGTACTTC.

In its sample, this clone was seen once. The gene calls are TRBV28 and TRBJ1-2, with 7 bases lining up with TRBD1. The CDR3 runs to 13 residues. V shed 8 bases, J shed 0 bases, and the junction held 3 bases outside the gene matches. The germline V gene has CDR1 MDHEN and CDR2 SYDVKM. The DNA for the CDR3 is TGTGCCAGCCGGGACAGCGCTAACTATGGCTACACCTTC. Protein product: CASRDSANYGYTF.

This clone appeared a single time. The J gene is TRBJ1-5, the V gene TRBV28; D is uncertain. Germline-derived CDR1 and CDR2 are MDHEN and SYDVKM. This CDR3 comprises 13 residues. Trimming pared 5 bases from V and 9 bases from J, leaving 14 bases between. The chain's CDR3 is CASSPQLDWPQHF. In nucleotides, the CDR3 is TGTGCCAGCAGTCCCCAGCTGGACTGGCCCCAGCATTTT.

This clone was seen only a few times. CDR3 residues: CASSLGRGAFF. CDR3 sequence (DNA): TGTGCCAGCAGCTTAGGTAGGGGGGCTTTCTTT. The chain carries TRBV11-2 and TRBJ1-1, with D perhaps matching TRBD1 (6 bases). The length of the CDR3 is 11 residues. Germline values: CDR1 SGHAT, CDR2 FQNNGV. V gave up 1 base and J gave up 11 bases, with 8 bases separating them.

The V and J genes are TRBV7-9 and TRBJ1-2; no clear D. The CDR3 has 13 residues. V was shortened by 3 bases and J by 12 bases, with 17 bases between the two germline ends. Germline CDR1 SEHNR, CDR2 FQNEAQ (reference sequence). The CDR3 region is CASSFGQEAPDTF. The CDR3 DNA reads TGTGCCAGCAGCTTTGGCCAGGAGGCCCCCGACACCTTC.

The rearrangement uses TRBV7-8 and TRBJ2-7; possible D gene TRBD2, 7 bases. V lost 5 bases and J 5 bases, leaving 16 bases between the germline ends. The V gene's germline CDR1 is SGHVS and CDR2 FQNEAQ. This CDR3 has 14 residues. CDR3 sequence reads: CASSHLDSGDEQYF. The CDR3 nucleotides read TGTGCCAGCAGCCACCTGGACAGCGGGGACGAGCAGTACTTC.

The rearrangement joins TRBV5-6 to TRBJ2-7; 7 bases agree with TRBD1. J lost 5 bases, V lost 4 bases, and 12 bases had no gene match. Germline V gene sequence: CDR1 SGHDT, CDR2 YYEEEE. There are 15 residues in the CDR3. The CDR3 nucleotides are TGTGCCAGCAGCGAATTCTCAACAGGGGACCACGAGCAGTACTTC. Protein sequence: CASSEFSTGDHEQYF.

This clone appeared once. The rearrangement uses TRBV6-5 and TRBJ1-1; D may be TRBD1 (5 bases). Germline values: CDR1 MNHEY, CDR2 SVGAGI. V lost 6 bases and J 2 bases, leaving 10 bases between the germline ends. The CDR3 has 13 residues. The CDR3 nucleotides read TGTGCCAGCAGGACAGTCTTAAACACTGAAGCTTTCTTT. The encoded protein is CASRTVLNTEAFF.

The chain uses TRBV5-6 and TRBJ1-1; D not certain. Germline V gene data show CDR1 as SGHDT and CDR2 as YYEEEE. The CDR3 extends over 12 amino acids. Trimming shortened V by 2 bases and J by 6 bases, and 8 bases separated the two germline ends. As DNA, the CDR3 is TGTGCCAGCAGCTTTCTAAGTTCTGAAGCTTTCTTT. It codes for CASSFLSSEAFF.